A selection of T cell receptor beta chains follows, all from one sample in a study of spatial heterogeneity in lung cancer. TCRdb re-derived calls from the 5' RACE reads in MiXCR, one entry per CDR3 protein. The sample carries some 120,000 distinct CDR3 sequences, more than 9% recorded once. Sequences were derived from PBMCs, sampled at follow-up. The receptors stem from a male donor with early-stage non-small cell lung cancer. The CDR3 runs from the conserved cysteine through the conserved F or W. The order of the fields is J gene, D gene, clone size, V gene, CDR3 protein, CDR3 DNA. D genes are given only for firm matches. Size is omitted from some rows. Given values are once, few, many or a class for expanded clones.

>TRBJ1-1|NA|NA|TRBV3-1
CASSRQRKGEAFF
TGTGCCAGCAGCCGCCAAAGGAAAGGGGAAGCTTTCTTT
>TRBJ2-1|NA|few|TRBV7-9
CASRRGGGYNEQFF
TGTGCCAGCAGACGTGGTGGGGGCTACAATGAGCAGTTCTTC
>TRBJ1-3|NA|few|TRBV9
CASSVDSLSGNTIYF
TGTGCCAGCAGCGTCGACAGTCTCTCTGGAAACACCATATATTTT
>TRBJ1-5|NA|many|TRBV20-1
CSASREQLHQPQHF
TGCAGTGCTAGTAGGGAACAGCTCCATCAGCCCCAGCATTTT
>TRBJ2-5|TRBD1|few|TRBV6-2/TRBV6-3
CASSFSTGTAQETQYF
TGTGCCAGCAGTTTTTCCACCGGGACAGCCCAAGAGACCCAGTACTTC
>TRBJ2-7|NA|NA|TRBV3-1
CASSPLGKEQYF
TGTGCCAGCAGCCCGCTGGGGAAAGAGCAGTACTTC
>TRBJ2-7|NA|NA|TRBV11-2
CASSDRPYEQYF
TGTGCCAGCAGCGATAGACCCTACGAGCAGTACTTC
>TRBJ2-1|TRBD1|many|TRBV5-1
CASRGQGNNEQFF
TGCGCCAGCAGGGGACAGGGCAACAATGAGCAGTTCTTC
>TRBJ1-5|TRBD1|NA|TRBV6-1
CASSDGGTGRGRSQHF
TGTGCCAGCAGTGATGGGGGGACAGGGAGAGGTAGGTCCCAGCATTTT
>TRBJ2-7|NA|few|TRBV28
CASRPVEVGHYEQYF
TGTGCCAGCAGGCCGGTGGAAGTGGGGCACTACGAGCAGTACTTC
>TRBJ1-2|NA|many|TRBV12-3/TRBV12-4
CASNRDTLNYGYTF
TGTGCCAGCAACCGGGACACACTTAACTATGGCTACACCTTC
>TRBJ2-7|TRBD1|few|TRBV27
CASSWDRGAYEQYF
TGTGCCAGCAGTTGGGACAGGGGGGCCTACGAGCAGTACTTC
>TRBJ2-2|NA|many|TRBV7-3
CASSLSYGGELFF
TGTGCCAGCAGCCTATCGTATGGCGGGGAGCTGTTTTTT
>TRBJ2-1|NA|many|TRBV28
CASSFTRNEQFF
TGTGCCAGCAGTTTTACCAGAAATGAGCAGTTCTTC
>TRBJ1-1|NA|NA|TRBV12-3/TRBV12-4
CASSWGGPGTEAFF
TGTGCCAGCAGTTGGGGAGGGCCGGGCACTGAAGCTTTCTTT
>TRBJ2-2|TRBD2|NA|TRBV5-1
CASSLPGGYTGELFF
TGCGCCAGCAGCTTGCCCGGGGGGTACACCGGGGAGCTGTTTTTT
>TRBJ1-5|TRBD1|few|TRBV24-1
CATSEGTGENQPQHF
TGTGCCACCAGTGAGGGGACAGGGGAAAATCAGCCCCAGCATTTT
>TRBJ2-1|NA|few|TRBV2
CATGPVWEQFF
TGTGCCACCGGGCCGGTTTGGGAGCAGTTCTTC
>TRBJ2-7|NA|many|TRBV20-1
CSARARLGNEQYF
TGCAGTGCTAGAGCTAGACTAGGAAACGAGCAGTACTTC
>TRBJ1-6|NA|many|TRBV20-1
CSAPPDPSSYNSPLHF
TGCAGTGCTCCCCCAGACCCGAGCTCCTATAATTCACCCCTCCACTTT
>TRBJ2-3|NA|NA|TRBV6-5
CASRGRRTDTQYF
TGTGCCAGCAGGGGCAGGCGCACAGATACGCAGTATTTT
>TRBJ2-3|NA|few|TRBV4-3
CASSLTLVTDTQYF
TGCGCCAGCAGCCTAACGTTGGTCACAGATACGCAGTATTTT
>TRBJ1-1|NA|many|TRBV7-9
CASRRGGQGPEAFF
TGTGCCAGCCGGAGGGGGGGTCAAGGCCCCGAAGCTTTCTTT
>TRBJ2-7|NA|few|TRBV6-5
CASSYASSSYEQYF
TGTGCCAGCAGTTACGCGAGCTCCTCCTACGAGCAGTACTTC
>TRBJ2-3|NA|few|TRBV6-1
CASSPGGLPDTQYF
TGTGCCAGCAGCCCGGGGGGCCTCCCAGATACGCAGTATTTT
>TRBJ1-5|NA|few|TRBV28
CASSPLVKPQHF
TGTGCCAGCAGCCCCCTCGTTAAGCCCCAGCATTTT
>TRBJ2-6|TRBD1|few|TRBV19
CASSISGGGGSGANVLTF
TGTGCCAGTAGTATTTCAGGGGGCGGCGGCTCTGGGGCCAACGTCCTGACTTTC
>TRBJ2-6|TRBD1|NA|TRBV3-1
CASSQLTGSAGANVLTF
TGTGCCAGCAGCCAGCTGACAGGGAGCGCTGGGGCCAACGTCCTGACTTTC
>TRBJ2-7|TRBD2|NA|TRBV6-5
CASYSLAALAYGSYEQYF
TGTGCCAGCTACTCCCTAGCGGCCCTAGCTTATGGGTCCTACGAGCAGTACTTC
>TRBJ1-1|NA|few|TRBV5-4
CASSLDRMSTEAFF
TGTGCCAGCAGCTTGGACAGGATGTCGACTGAAGCTTTCTTT
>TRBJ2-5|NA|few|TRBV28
CASSLALEETQYF
TGTGCCAGCAGCCTAGCCCTCGAAGAGACCCAGTACTTC
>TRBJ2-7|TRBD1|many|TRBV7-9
CASSLGGQGGEQYF
TGTGCCAGCAGCTTAGGGGGACAGGGTGGCGAGCAGTACTTC
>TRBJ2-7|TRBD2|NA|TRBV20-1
CSAALGGGGQYF
TGCAGTGCTGCCCTAGGAGGCGGGGGGCAGTACTTC
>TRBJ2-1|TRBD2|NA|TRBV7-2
CASSLAREDNEQFF
TGTGCCAGCAGCTTAGCGCGGGAGGACAATGAGCAGTTCTTC
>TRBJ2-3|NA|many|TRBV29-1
CSVETGNGDTQYF
TGCAGCGTGGAGACTGGGAACGGGGATACGCAGTATTTT
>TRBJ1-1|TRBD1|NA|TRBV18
CASSLGRGRLVNGTEAFF
TGTGCCAGCTCACTAGGGAGGGGGCGCCTGGTGAATGGCACTGAAGCTTTCTTT
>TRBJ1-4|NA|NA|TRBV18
CASSPLASEGPGTHEKLFF
TGTGCCAGCTCACCACTTGCCTCCGAAGGCCCAGGGACGCATGAAAAACTGTTTTTT